This TCR beta chain appears in the sequencing data of a study of vaccination effects on CD4 cells after COVID-19. Looking at the study overall: Viral peptide pool expansion of antigen-specific CD4+ T cells preceded sequencing in the ViraFEST assay. Sample collection from a couple of convalescent patients occurred 16 days and one week before vaccination. Study-level points and caveats: Late post-vaccination samples showed marked contraction of infection- and vaccine-induced clones.

Isolating CD4+ T cells followed ten to eleven days of culture. For this clone: The antigen is not known.

Germline V gene sequence: CDR1 SGHTA, CDR2 FQGNSA. The CDR3 consists of 16 residues. The junction had 11 bases not matched to a gene; V was cut back by 2 bases and J by 6 bases. Sequencing was performed with immunoSEQ multiplex PCR; in TCRdb, only in-frame clones are kept and a portion is missing. This table holds more than 40,000 clones, more than 75% found once. The source material was CD4+ T cells from PBMCs cultured without peptide, sampled before COVID-19 vaccination. V and J are TRBV7-2 and TRBJ2-7, with 9 positions matching TRBD2. This receptor was obtained from a human donor who had a prior SARS-CoV-2 infection. In nucleotides, the CDR3 is TGTGCCAGCAGCTTACAGGCGGGAGGGGGGTCGGGCGAGCAGTACTTC. It encodes CASSLQAGGGSGEQYF.